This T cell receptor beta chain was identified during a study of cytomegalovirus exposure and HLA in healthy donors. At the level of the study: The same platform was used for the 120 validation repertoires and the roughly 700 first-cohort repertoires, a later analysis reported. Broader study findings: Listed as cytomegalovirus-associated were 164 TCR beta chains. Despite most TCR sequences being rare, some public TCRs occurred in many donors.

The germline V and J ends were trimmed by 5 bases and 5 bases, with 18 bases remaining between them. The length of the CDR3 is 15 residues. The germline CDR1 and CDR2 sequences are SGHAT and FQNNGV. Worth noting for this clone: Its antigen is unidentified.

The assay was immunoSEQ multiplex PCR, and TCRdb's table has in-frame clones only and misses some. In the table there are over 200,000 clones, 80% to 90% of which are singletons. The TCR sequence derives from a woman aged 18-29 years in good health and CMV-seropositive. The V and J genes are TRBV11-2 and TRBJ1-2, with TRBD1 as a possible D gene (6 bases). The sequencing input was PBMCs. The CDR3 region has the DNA TGTGCCAGCAGCCGAGGGGGAGCCGAGATTTATGGCTACACCTTC. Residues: CASSRGGAEIYGYTF.